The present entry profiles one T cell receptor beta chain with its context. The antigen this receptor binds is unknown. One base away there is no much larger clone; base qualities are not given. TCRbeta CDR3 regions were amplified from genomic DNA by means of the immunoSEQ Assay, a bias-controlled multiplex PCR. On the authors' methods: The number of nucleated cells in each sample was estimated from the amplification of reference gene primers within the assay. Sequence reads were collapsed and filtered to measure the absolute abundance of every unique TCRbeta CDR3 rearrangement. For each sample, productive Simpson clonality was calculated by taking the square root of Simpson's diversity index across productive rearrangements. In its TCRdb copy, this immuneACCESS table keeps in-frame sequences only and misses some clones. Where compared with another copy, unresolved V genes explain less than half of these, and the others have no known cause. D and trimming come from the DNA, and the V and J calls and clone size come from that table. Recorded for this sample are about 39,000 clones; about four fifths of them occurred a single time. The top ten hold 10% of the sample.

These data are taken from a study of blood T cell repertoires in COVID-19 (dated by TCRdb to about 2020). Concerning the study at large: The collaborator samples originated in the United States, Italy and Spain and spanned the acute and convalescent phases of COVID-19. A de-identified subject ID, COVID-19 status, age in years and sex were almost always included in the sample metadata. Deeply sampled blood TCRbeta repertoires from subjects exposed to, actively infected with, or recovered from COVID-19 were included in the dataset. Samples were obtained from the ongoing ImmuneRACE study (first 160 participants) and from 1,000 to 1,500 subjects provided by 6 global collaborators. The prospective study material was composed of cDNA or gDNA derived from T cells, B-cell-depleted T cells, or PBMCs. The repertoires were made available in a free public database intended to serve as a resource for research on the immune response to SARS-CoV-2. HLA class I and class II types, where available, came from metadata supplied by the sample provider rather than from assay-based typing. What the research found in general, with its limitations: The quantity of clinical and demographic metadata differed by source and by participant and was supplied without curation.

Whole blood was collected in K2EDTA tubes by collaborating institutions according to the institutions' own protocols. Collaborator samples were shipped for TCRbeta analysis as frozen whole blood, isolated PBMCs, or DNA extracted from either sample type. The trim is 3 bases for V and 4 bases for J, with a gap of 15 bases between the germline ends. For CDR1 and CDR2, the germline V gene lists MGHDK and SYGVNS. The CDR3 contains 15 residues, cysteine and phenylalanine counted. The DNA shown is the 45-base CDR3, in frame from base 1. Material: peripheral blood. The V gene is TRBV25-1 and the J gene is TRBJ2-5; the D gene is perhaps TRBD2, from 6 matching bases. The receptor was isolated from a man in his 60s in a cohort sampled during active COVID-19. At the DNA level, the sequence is TGTGCCAGCAGTGAGGAGGGCCTGGGGTCAGAGACCCAGTACTTC. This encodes CASSEEGLGSETQYF.